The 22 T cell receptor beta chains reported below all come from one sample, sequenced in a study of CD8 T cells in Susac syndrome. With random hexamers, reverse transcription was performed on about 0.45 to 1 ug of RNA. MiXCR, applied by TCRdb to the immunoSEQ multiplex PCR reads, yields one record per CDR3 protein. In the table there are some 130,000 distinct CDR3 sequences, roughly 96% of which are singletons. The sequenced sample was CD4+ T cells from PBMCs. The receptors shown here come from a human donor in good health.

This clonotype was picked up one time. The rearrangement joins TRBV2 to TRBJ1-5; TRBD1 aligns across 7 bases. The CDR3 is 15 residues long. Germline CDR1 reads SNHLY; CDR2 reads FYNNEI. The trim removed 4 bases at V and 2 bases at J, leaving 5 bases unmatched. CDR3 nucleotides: TGTGCCAGCAGTGCAAGCGGACAGGGCAATCAGCCCCAGCATTTT. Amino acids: CASSASGQGNQPQHF.

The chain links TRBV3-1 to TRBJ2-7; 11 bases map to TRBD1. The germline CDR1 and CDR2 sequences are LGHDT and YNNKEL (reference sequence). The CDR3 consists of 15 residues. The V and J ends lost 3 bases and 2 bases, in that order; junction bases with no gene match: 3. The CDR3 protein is CASSHGTGGPYEQYF. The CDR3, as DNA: TGTGCCAGCAGCCACGGGACAGGGGGTCCCTACGAGCAGTACTTC.

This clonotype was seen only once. DNA for the CDR3: TGTGCCAGCAGCGCACAGGAGGGTGGTGAGCAGTTCTTC. This encodes CASSAQEGGEQFF. The chain links TRBV7-9 to TRBJ2-1, with TRBD2 as a possible D gene (6 bases). Germline loops: CDR1 SEHNR, CDR2 FQNEAQ (reference sequence). This CDR3 has 13 residues. Trimming cost V 5 bases and J 9 bases, with 14 bases left between them.

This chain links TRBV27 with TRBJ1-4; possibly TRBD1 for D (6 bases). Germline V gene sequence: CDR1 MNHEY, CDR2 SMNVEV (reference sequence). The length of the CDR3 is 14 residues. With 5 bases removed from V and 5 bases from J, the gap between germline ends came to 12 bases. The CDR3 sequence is CASSIGQYNEKLFF. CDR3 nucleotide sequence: TGTGCCAGCAGTATTGGACAGTACAATGAAAAACTGTTTTTT.

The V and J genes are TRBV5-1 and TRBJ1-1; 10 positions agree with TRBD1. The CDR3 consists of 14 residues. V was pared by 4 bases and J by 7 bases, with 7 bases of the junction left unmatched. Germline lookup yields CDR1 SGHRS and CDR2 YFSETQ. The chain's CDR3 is CASSRDRGHGEAFF. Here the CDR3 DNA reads TGCGCCAGCAGCCGCGACAGGGGGCACGGTGAAGCTTTCTTT.

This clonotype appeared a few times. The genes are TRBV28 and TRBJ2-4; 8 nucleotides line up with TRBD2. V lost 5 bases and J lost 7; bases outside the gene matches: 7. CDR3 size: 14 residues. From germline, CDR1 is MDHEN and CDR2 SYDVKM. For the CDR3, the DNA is TGTGCCAGCAGTCCTGGACTAGCAGTGAACATTCAGTACTTC. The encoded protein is CASSPGLAVNIQYF. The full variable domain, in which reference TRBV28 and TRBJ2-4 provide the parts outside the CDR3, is DVKVTQSSRYLVKRTGEKVFLECVQDMDHENMFWYRQDPGLGLRLIYFSYDVKMKEKGDIPEGYSVSREKKERFSLILESASTNQTSMYLCASSPGLAVNIQYFGAGTRLSVL.

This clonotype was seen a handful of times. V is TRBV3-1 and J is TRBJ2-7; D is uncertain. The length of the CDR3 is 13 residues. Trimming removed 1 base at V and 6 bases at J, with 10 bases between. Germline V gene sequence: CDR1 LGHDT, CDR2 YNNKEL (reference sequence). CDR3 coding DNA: TGTGCCAGCAGCCAAGTAACAGTGGGCGAGCAGTACTTC. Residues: CASSQVTVGEQYF.

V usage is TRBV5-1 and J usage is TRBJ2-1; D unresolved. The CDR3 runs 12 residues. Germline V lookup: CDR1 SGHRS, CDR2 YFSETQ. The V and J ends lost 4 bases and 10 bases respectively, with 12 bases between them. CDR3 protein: CASSPGLGEQFF. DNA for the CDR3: TGCGCCAGCAGCCCCGGGTTGGGGGAGCAGTTCTTC.

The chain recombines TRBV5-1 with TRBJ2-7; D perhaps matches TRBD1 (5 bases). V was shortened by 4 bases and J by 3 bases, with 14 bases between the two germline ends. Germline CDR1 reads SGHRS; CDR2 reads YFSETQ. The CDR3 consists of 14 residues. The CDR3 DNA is TGCGCCAGCAGCGTGCCGGACACCCGCTACGAGCAGTACTTC. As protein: CASSVPDTRYEQYF. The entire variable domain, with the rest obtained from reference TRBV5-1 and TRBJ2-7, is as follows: KAGVTQTPRYLIKTRGQQVTLSCSPISGHRSVSWYQQTPGQGLQFLFEYFSETQRNKGNFPGRFSGRQFSNSRSEMNVSTLELGDSALYLCASSVPDTRYEQYFGPGTRLTVT.

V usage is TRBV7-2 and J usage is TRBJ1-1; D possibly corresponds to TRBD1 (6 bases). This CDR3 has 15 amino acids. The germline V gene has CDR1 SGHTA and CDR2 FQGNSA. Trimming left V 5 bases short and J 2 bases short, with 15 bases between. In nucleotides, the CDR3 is TGTGCCAGCAGCCCGGACAGAATAGGAAACACTGAAGCTTTCTTT. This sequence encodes CASSPDRIGNTEAFF.

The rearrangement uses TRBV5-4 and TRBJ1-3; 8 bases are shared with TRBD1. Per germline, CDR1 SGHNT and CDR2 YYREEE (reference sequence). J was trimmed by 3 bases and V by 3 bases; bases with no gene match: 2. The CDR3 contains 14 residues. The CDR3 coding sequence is TGTGCCAGCAGCTCGGACAGGGTTGGAAACACCATATATTTT. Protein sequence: CASSSDRVGNTIYF.

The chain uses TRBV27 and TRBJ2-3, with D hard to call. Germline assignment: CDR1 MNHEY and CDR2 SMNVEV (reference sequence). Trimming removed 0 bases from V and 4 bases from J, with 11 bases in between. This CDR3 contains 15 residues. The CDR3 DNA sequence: TGTGCCAGCAGTTTATCGGTCGTATTTTCAGATACGCAGTATTTT. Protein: CASSLSVVFSDTQYF.

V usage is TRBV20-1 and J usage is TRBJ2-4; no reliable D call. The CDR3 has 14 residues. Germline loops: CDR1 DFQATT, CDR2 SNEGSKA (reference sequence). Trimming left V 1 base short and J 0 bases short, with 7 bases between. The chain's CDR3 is CSARGFLAKNIQYF. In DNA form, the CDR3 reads TGCAGTGCTAGAGGGTTCCTAGCCAAAAACATTCAGTACTTC.

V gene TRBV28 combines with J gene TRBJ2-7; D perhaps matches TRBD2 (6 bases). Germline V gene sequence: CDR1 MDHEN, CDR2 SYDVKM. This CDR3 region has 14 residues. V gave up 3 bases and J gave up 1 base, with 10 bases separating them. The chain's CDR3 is CASSFGGPSYEQYF. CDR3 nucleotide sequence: TGTGCCAGCAGTTTCGGAGGGCCGTCCTACGAGCAGTACTTC.

CDR3 nucleotides: TGTGCCAGCAGCCAAGCTAGCCGGAACAGAGATACGCAGTATTTT. Translation: CASSQASRNRDTQYF. The chain links TRBV3-1 to TRBJ2-3; a possible D gene is TRBD2 (5 bases). Germline CDR1 is LGHDT and CDR2 is YNNKEL (reference sequence). The CDR3 is 15 residues long. The germline V and J ends were trimmed by 1 base and 5 bases, with 13 bases remaining between them.

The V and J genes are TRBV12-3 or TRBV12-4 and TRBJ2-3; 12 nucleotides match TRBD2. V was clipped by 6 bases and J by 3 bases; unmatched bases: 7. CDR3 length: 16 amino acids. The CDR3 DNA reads TGTGCCAGCAGACCCGGGACTAGCGGGTGGACAGATACGCAGTATTTT. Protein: CASRPGTSGWTDTQYF.

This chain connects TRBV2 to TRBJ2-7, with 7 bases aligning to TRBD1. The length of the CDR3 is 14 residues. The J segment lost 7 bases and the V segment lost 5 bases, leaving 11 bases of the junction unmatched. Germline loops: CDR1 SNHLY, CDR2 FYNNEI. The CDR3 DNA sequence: TGTGCCAGCAGTAAGGGACAGCCATGGGTGGAGCAGTACTTC. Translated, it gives CASSKGQPWVEQYF.

DNA of the CDR3: TGTGCCAGCAGCCTACAGGGGGCTGGGTATGGCTACACCTTC. Protein product: CASSLQGAGYGYTF. The gene calls are TRBV2 and TRBJ1-2; 9 bases are shared with TRBD1. V trimming: 6 bases; J trimming: 5 bases; junction bases outside the gene matches: 7. The CDR3 runs 14 residues. Germline V lookup: CDR1 SNHLY, CDR2 FYNNEI.

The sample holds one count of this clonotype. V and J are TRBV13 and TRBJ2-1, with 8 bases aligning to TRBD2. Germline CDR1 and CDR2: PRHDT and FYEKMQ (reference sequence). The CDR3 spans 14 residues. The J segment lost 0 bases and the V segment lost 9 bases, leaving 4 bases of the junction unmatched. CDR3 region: CARHAGGSYNEQFF. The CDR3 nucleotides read TGTGCCAGGCACGCGGGAGGCTCCTACAATGAGCAGTTCTTC.

CDR3 protein: CSVVGQGAYEQYF. The CDR3 DNA follows: TGCAGCGTTGTGGGGCAAGGAGCCTACGAGCAGTACTTC. The chain has TRBV29-1 and TRBJ2-7, with TRBD1 as a possible D gene (5 bases). The CDR3 runs 13 residues. Germline assignment: CDR1 SQVTM and CDR2 ANQGSEA. V lost 4 bases and J 2 bases, leaving 12 bases between the germline ends.

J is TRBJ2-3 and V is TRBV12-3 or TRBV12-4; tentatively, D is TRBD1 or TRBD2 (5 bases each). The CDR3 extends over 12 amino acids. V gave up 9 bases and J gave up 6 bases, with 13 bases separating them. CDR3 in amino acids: CASSPGTDTQYF. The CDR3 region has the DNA TGTGCCAGTAGTCCCGGGACGGATACGCAGTATTTT.

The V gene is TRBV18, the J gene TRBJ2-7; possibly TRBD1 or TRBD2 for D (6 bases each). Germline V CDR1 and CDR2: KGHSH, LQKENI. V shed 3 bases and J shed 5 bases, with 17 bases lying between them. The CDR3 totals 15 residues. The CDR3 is CASSPDRLGGDEQYF. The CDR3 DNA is TGTGCCAGCTCACCCGACAGGCTCGGCGGGGACGAGCAGTACTTC. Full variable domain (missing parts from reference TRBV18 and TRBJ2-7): NAGVMQNPRHLVRRRGQEARLRCSPMKGHSHVYWYRQLPEEGLKFMVYLQKENIIDESGMPKERFSAEFPKEGPSILRIQQVVRGDSAAYFCASSPDRLGGDEQYFGPGTRLTVT.